This paragraph covers one T cell receptor beta chain sequence. Its matching antigen is unknown. V shed 2 bases and J 2 bases; nucleotides not matched to a gene: 8. The CDR3 is made up of 17 amino acids. The germline V gene has CDR1 MGHRA and CDR2 YSYEKL. The data were taken from a study of T cell clonotyping in hematopoietic cell transplantation. Study-level information: Cytoreduction preceded collection of pretransplant recipient samples. Study-wide results and limits: Cells were unsorted, so CD4 and CD8 contributions were not separated.

This sample's time point: recipient sample about 28 days before transplant, after cytoreduction. Profiled with immunoSEQ multiplex PCR; TCRdb holds only in-frame clones, not every one. The sample records just under 7,500 clones, around 90% being singletons. The chain couples TRBV4-1 to TRBJ2-7, with 11 bases aligning to TRBD1. The sample in question was peripheral blood mononuclear cells, obtained before stem cell transplant. The clonotype comes from a man aged 60 to 75 with acute myeloid leukemia. Some clones in this sample may be carry-over from other donors' samples. The CDR3: CASSQFPDRGQTYEQYF. CDR3 nucleotides: TGCGCCAGCAGCCAATTCCCGGACAGGGGGCAAACCTACGAGCAGTACTTC.